The 3 T cell receptor beta chains below all came from one sample that was sequenced in a study of T cell responses to AZD1222 COVID-19 vaccine. Generated by immunoSEQ multiplex PCR, the TCRdb table keeps only in-frame clones and is missing some. Among around 190,000 clones listed, 80% to 90% were seen once. Sequencing used peripheral blood, obtained 28 days after the second AZD1222 dose. These TCRs come from an adult who received the AZD1222 COVID-19 vaccine.

The chain employs TRBV6-5 and TRBJ2-5; tentative D call: TRBD2 (6 bases). CDR1 and CDR2 (germline): MNHEY, SVGAGI. The length of the CDR3 is 14 residues. V lost 2 bases, J lost 2 bases, and 9 bases lay in between. CDR3 residues: CASSYGDSQETQYF. In DNA form, the CDR3 reads TGTGCCAGCAGTTACGGGGACTCGCAAGAGACCCAGTACTTC.

This clone occurred once. V and J are TRBV7-2 and TRBJ1-2; TRBD1 aligns across 9 bases. J was trimmed by 6 bases and V by 5 bases; bases with no gene match: 4. This CDR3 region has 13 residues. From germline, CDR1 is SGHTA and CDR2 FQGNSA. The CDR3 loop reads CASSRDRVDGYTF. In DNA, the CDR3 is TGTGCCAGCAGCCGGGACAGGGTCGATGGCTACACCTTC.

This clone was found once. The chain links TRBV5-4 to TRBJ2-2; D is uncertain. Per germline, CDR1 SGHNT and CDR2 YYREEE (reference sequence). This CDR3 spans 14 amino acids. V lost 0 bases, J lost 1 base, and 4 bases lay in between. DNA for the CDR3: TGTGCCAGCAGCTTGGTAGGGAACACCGGGGAGCTGTTTTTT. Its translation: CASSLVGNTGELFF.